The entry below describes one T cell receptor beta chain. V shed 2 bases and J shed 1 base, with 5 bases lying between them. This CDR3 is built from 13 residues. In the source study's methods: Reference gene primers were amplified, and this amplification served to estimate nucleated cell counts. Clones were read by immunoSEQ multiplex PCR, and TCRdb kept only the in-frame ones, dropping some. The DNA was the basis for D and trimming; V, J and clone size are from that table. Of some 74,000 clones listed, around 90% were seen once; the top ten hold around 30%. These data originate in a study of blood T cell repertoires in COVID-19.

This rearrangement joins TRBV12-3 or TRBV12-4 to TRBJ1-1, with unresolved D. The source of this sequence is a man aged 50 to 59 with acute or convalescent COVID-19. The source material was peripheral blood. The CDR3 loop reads CASSLRENTEAFF. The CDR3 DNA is TGTGCCAGCAGTTTACGGGAGAACACTGAAGCTTTCTTT.